The next 15 T cell receptor beta chains were all read from a single sample in a study of cytomegalovirus exposure and HLA in healthy donors. PCR was performed using 60 Vbeta and 13 Jbeta primers. The table came from immunoSEQ multiplex PCR; TCRdb's copy has only in-frame clones and leaves some out. The data show around 80,000 clones, 10% seen once. The sample was PBMCs. Source of these receptors: a man between 60 and 75 years old in good health and CMV-seropositive.

This clone has just a few counts. The chain combines TRBV27 with TRBJ1-2; D is perhaps TRBD1 (5 bases). Germline V CDR1 and CDR2: MNHEY, SMNVEV (reference sequence). V lost 2 bases to trimming and J lost 4 bases, with 14 bases between them. CDR3 length equals 15 residues. In DNA form, the CDR3 reads TGTGCCAGCAGTTTACAGGGCCAGGGTATCTATGGCTACACCTTC. Translated, it gives CASSLQGQGIYGYTF.

There are a few counts of this clone. CDR3 nucleotides: TGTGCCTCACGGCGGCAACAAGAGACCCAGTTCTTC. Its protein product is CASRRQQETQFF. V usage is TRBV7-2 and J usage is TRBJ2-1; D gene ambiguous. The CDR3 has 12 residues. CDR1 and CDR2 from the germline V gene are SGHTA and FQGNSA. V was cut by 11 bases and J by 13 bases, with 21 bases left in between.

The chain uses TRBV4-1 and TRBJ2-7; TRBD2 matches at 13 bases. The CDR3 runs 17 residues. Per the germline V gene, CDR1 is MGHRA and CDR2 is YSYEKL. The trim removed 4 bases at V and 3 bases at J, leaving 9 bases unmatched. In DNA, the CDR3 is TGCGCCAGCAGCCGAGAAGGACTAGCGGGAGTAAGCTACGAGCAGTACTTC. Protein product: CASSREGLAGVSYEQYF.

This clone has just a few counts. CDR3 nucleotide sequence: TGTGCCAGCAGGGCCTCGGGTGAATCGGGCCAGTACTTC. Amino acid sequence: CASRASGESGQYF. The chain employs TRBV6-5 and TRBJ2-5; D is unresolved. Germline V gene sequence: CDR1 MNHEY, CDR2 SVGAGI. The CDR3 is 13 residues long. V gave up 6 bases and J gave up 10 bases, with 18 bases separating them.

This chain joins TRBV6-5 and TRBJ2-1; no clear D. CDR3 size: 14 residues. CDR1 and CDR2 (germline): MNHEY, SVGAGI. V lost 2 bases and J lost 1, with 6 bases in between. The CDR3 sequence: CASSYRGSYNEQFF. The CDR3 DNA reads TGTGCCAGCAGTTACCGAGGATCCTACAATGAGCAGTTCTTC.

The chain links TRBV2 to TRBJ1-4; D not resolved. CDR1 is SNHLY and CDR2 is FYNNEI in the germline V gene. The V gene lost 5 bases and the J gene lost 0 bases, with 10 bases spanning the gap. The CDR3 consists of 15 residues. The CDR3 is CASSRTTSTNEKLFF. Here the CDR3 DNA reads TGTGCCAGCAGTCGAACAACCTCAACTAATGAAAAACTGTTTTTT. Combining the CDR3 with reference TRBV2 and TRBJ1-4 gives the whole variable domain EPEVTQTPSHQVTQMGQEVILRCVPISNHLYFYWYRQILGQKVEFLVSFYNNEISEKSEIFDDQFSVERPDGSNFTLKIRSTKLEDSAMYFCASSRTTSTNEKLFFGSGTQLSVL.

This clone has just a few counts. This chain's CDR3 is CASSQDRETSATQYF. Written as DNA, the CDR3 is TGCGCCAGCAGCCAAGATCGGGAGACTTCGGCGACCCAGTACTTC. The chain is built from TRBV4-1 and TRBJ2-5; D may be TRBD2 (6 bases). The CDR3 runs to 15 residues. Germline V gene data show CDR1 as MGHRA and CDR2 as YSYEKL. V was shortened by 0 bases and J by 7 bases, with 15 bases between the two germline ends.

This clone was seen only a few times. The chain has TRBV2 and TRBJ1-1; D not resolved. CDR1 is SNHLY and CDR2 is FYNNEI in the germline V gene. The CDR3 totals 13 residues. The V end was cut by 7 bases, the J end by 0 bases, with 9 bases between. CDR3 DNA: TGTGCCAGCAATAACGCGATGAACACTGAAGCTTTCTTT. The encoded protein is CASNNAMNTEAFF.

This chain uses TRBV19 with TRBJ1-2, with D possibly being TRBD1 (6 bases). The CDR3 is made up of 16 amino acids. The germline V gene has CDR1 LNHDA and CDR2 SQIVND (reference sequence). With 6 bases removed from V and 3 bases from J, the gap between germline ends came to 20 bases. The CDR3 region is CASSPMVLRTDYGYTF. The CDR3 DNA reads as TGTGCCAGTAGCCCAATGGTCCTAAGGACAGACTATGGCTACACCTTC.

The chain links TRBV5-1 to TRBJ2-5, with 9 positions matching TRBD2. The CDR3 is 16 amino acids. The germline CDR1 and CDR2 sequences are SGHRS and YFSETQ. Losses at the gene ends were 0 bases for V and 0 bases for J; bases not matched to a gene: 3. The chain's CDR3 is CASSLGLAGYQETQYF. CDR3 coding DNA: TGCGCCAGCAGCTTGGGGCTAGCGGGATACCAAGAGACCCAGTACTTC. The full variable domain, rest sourced from reference TRBV5-1 and TRBJ2-5, is KAGVTQTPRYLIKTRGQQVTLSCSPISGHRSVSWYQQTPGQGLQFLFEYFSETQRNKGNFPGRFSGRQFSNSRSEMNVSTLELGDSALYLCASSLGLAGYQETQYFGPGTRLLVL.

The chain has TRBV27 and TRBJ1-1, with 7 nucleotides matching TRBD1. With V trimmed by 10 bases and J by 4 bases, 9 bases remained unmatched. Germline V gives CDR1 MNHEY, CDR2 SMNVEV (reference sequence). This CDR3 has 13 residues. The CDR3 DNA is TGTGCCACCAGGGGGGCAAGGGGCACTGAAGCTTTCTTT. Its protein product is CATRGARGTEAFF.

In its sample, this clone was seen a few times. The chain uses TRBV7-2 and TRBJ1-1; TRBD1 is a possible D gene (5 bases). V was trimmed by 3 bases and J by 5 bases, leaving 13 bases between them. This CDR3 is 14 amino acids long. Germline lookup yields CDR1 SGHTA and CDR2 FQGNSA. The CDR3 spells CASSLNRGSTEAFF. CDR3 nucleotides: TGTGCCAGCAGCTTGAATCGGGGGTCGACTGAAGCTTTCTTT.

The table lists this clone with a few counts. This chain uses TRBV5-1 with TRBJ1-5; TRBD1 matches 7 bases. The CDR3 has 15 residues. Germline V gives CDR1 SGHRS, CDR2 YFSETQ. Losses at the gene ends were 2 bases for V and 1 base for J; bases not matched to a gene: 3. The CDR3 reads CASSLTGESNQPQHF. CDR3 DNA sequence: TGCGCCAGCAGCTTAACAGGGGAAAGCAATCAGCCCCAGCATTTT.

This clone was detected a few times. The chain carries TRBV14 and TRBJ2-3; 9 bases map to TRBD2. The CDR3 runs 17 residues. Per the germline V gene, CDR1 is SGHDN and CDR2 is FVKESK. V lost 4 bases and J lost 1; bases outside the gene matches: 9. CDR3 region: CASSRSTSGIRTDTQYF. DNA of the CDR3: TGTGCCAGCAGCCGATCGACTAGCGGAATCCGCACAGATACGCAGTATTTT.

CDR3 DNA sequence: TGTGCCAGCAGCCGCTTGAGCTCTGGAAACACCATATATTTT. Its protein is CASSRLSSGNTIYF. V is TRBV14 and J is TRBJ1-3, with unresolved D. The germline V and J ends were trimmed by 4 bases and 0 bases, with 7 bases remaining between them. CDR1 is SGHDN, CDR2 FVKESK, per germline. CDR3 size: 14 residues.